This T cell receptor beta chain emerged from a study of shared clonotypes between healthy human individuals. General study findings and limits: Only blood underwent sampling, and tissue repertoires likely differ.

TCRdb keeps only in-frame clones here, not all; method: immunoSEQ multiplex PCR. The table has about 750,000 clones, nearly 95% seen once. The CDR3 covers 21 residues. Germline V gene data show CDR1 as MNHEY and CDR2 as SMNVEV (reference sequence). V lost 1 base to trimming and J lost 8 bases; unmatched junction nucleotides: 24. This clone was detected once. Its antigen is not known. The naive CD8 fraction comprised CD45RO-negative cells positively selected for CCR7 and excluded terminally differentiated effector memory CD45RA+ cells. The chain couples TRBV27 to TRBJ2-1; 9 bases match TRBD2. The TCR sequence derives from a man aged 25 to 45 in good health. Sample: naive CD8+ T cells sorted from blood. CDR3 DNA sequence: TGTGCCAGCAGTTTATACGCACCCCTGTATCGGCGGGAGGGCCTTCGTGATGAGCAGTTCTTC. Translated: CASSLYAPLYRREGLRDEQFF.